The 12 T cell receptor beta chains below were found in one sample sequenced in a study of monozygotic twins with inflammatory bowel disease. After re-calling the 5' RACE reads, TCRdb lists one entry per CDR3 protein, DNA absent. Recorded for this sample: about 300,000 distinct CDR3 sequences. What was sequenced was blood. Receptor source: a human donor with ulcerative colitis or Crohn's disease, or a healthy co-twin of an affected twin (not recorded which).

The chain links TRBV7-3 to TRBJ2-1; TCRdb outputs TRBD2, but without DNA this stays unchecked. Germline V gene sequence: CDR1 SGHTA, CDR2 FQGTGA. The length of the CDR3 is 17 residues. CDR3 residues: CASSKSLSGVIPNEQFF.

The V call is TRBV4-2, the J call TRBJ2-3; TCRdb gives TRBD2 as the D gene, but with no DNA this cannot be confirmed. The CDR3 sequence is 17 residues long. Germline V gives CDR1 LGHNA, CDR2 YNFKEQ. The CDR3 protein is CASSRDSSGQPTDTQYF.

The chain carries TRBV5-1 and TRBJ2-2. Germline loops: CDR1 SGHRS, CDR2 YFSETQ. The CDR3 totals 13 residues. This CDR3 is CASSWAFTGELFF.

CDR3 residues: CASSSGLAYEQYF. The chain uses TRBV18 and TRBJ2-7; as DNA is missing, the TRBD2 call by TCRdb cannot be tested. Germline loops: CDR1 KGHSH, CDR2 LQKENI. The CDR3 covers 13 residues. Based on the CDR3 plus reference TRBV18 and TRBJ2-7, the full variable domain is NAGVMQNPRHLVRRRGQEARLRCSPMKGHSHVYWYRQLPEEGLKFMVYLQKENIIDESGMPKERFSAEFPKEGPSILRIQQVVRGDSAAYFCASSSGLAYEQYFGPGTRLTVT.

The rearrangement uses TRBV7-2 and TRBJ2-4; TCRdb's D call, TRBD1, is unchecked because there is no DNA. The CDR3 is made up of 14 amino acids. CDR1 is SGHTA, CDR2 FQGNSA, per germline. The CDR3 sequence is CASSPRQALNIQYF.

The chain is built from TRBV29-1 and TRBJ2-7; as DNA is missing, the TRBD1 call by TCRdb cannot be tested. Germline CDR1 is SQVTM and CDR2 is ANQGSEA. This CDR3 contains 11 residues. The CDR3 spells CSVGGSPEQYF.

The chain links TRBV3-1 to TRBJ1-5. The CDR3 spans 15 residues. CDR1 LGHDT and CDR2 YNNKEL come from the germline V gene (reference sequence). The CDR3 sequence: CASSPDLYSNQPQHF.

J is TRBJ1-4 and V is TRBV5-1. Germline-derived CDR1 and CDR2 are SGHRS and YFSETQ. The CDR3 loop spans 12 amino acids. The CDR3 protein is CASSLTNEKLFF.

V usage is TRBV7-2 and J usage is TRBJ1-6; there is no DNA to check the TCRdb D call of TRBD1. The V gene's germline CDR1 is SGHTA and CDR2 FQGNSA. This CDR3 has 14 residues. The chain's CDR3 is CASSAWTGYSPLHF.

CDR3 region: CSTQGAANEKLFF. The genes are TRBV20-1 and TRBJ1-4; TCRdb gives TRBD1 as the D gene, but with no DNA this cannot be confirmed. Per germline, CDR1 DFQATT and CDR2 SNEGSKA (reference sequence). The CDR3 has 13 amino acids.

The chain joins TRBV27 to TRBJ1-5; TCRdb outputs TRBD1, but without DNA this stays unchecked. Germline CDR1 MNHEY, CDR2 SMNVEV (reference sequence). CDR3 length: 15 amino acids. The CDR3 protein is CASKPVDRYNQPQHF.

This rearrangement joins TRBV7-8 to TRBJ2-3; as DNA is missing, the TRBD1 call by TCRdb cannot be tested. The CDR3 length is 17 residues. Looked up from germline, CDR1 is SGHVS and CDR2 is FQNEAQ. The CDR3 protein is CASSPQRKTAPTDTQYF. Full variable domain (outside the CDR3, taken from reference TRBV7-8 and TRBJ2-3): GAGVSQSPRYKVAKRGQDVALRCDPISGHVSLFWYQQALGQGPEFLTYFQNEAQLDKSGLPSDRFFAERPEGSVSTLKIQRTQQEDSAVYLCASSPQRKTAPTDTQYFGPGTRLTVL.